This TCR beta chain is drawn from a study of cytomegalovirus exposure and HLA in healthy donors. The PCR had 60 Vbeta and 13 Jbeta primers. Using immunoSEQ multiplex PCR, the repertoire was profiled, and TCRdb retains in-frame clones only, with some absent. The sample shows 120,000 or so clones, around 80% of them seen only once. Study observations and caveats: Apart from CMV serostatus, no immune exposure information was available. When a later analysis was performed, an Asian-associated ancestry cluster reportedly had fewer N-insertions than the roughly 730-donor mean. The productive fraction for most TCR beta V segments was about 87% or about 30% in an earlier analysis.

The CDR3 contains 17 residues. V dropped 1 base and J dropped 1 base, with 11 bases sitting between them. Germline CDR1 KGHSH, CDR2 LQKENI. Comments on this clone: As yet, its antigen is unknown.

The chain has TRBV18 and TRBJ1-6; weak D call: TRBD1 (5 bases). The sample was PBMCs. The receptor's source is a human donor in good health. The CDR3 region has the DNA TGTGCCAGCTCACCACAGGGGATTGTATCCTATAATTCACCCCTCCACTTT. Amino acids: CASSPQGIVSYNSPLHF.